These T cell receptor beta chains were read from a single sample in a study of cytomegalovirus exposure and HLA in healthy donors. Assay used: immunoSEQ multiplex PCR; TCRdb lists only in-frame clones, some missing. The sample gives about 90,000 clones, 78% of which show up once; 3.5% to 5.5% is in the top ten. Sequencing was carried out using PBMCs. All receptors come from a woman in her thirties or forties in good health and CMV-seropositive. Both conserved end residues are part of each CDR3. The D gene is left open where the match is weak. For some rows the clone size is stated as once, few or many, or as a class when expanded; others skip it.

TRBJ2-6,TRBD1,TRBV27,.,TGTGCCAGCAGTTCCTTCCCGGGACAGGGGGCTGGGGCCAACGTCCTGACTTTC,CASSSFPGQGAGANVLTF
TRBJ2-5,TRBD2,TRBV5-1,.,TGCGCCAGCAGCTTGGGGACTAGCGGCGGGGAGACCCAGTACTTC,CASSLGTSGGETQYF
TRBJ1-1,.,TRBV18,.,TGTGCCAGCTCACCATTGCGGTGGGACATGAACACTGAAGCTTTCTTT,CASSPLRWDMNTEAFF
TRBJ2-4,TRBD1,TRBV6-5,.,TGTGCCAGCAGTTACAGGGGGACAGGGCTCAAAAACATTCAGTACTTC,CASSYRGTGLKNIQYF
TRBJ1-1,.,TRBV14,few,TGTGCCAGCAGCCAAGTCAGTTCTGAAGCTTTCTTT,CASSQVSSEAFF
TRBJ2-7,.,TRBV7-9,.,TGTGCCAGCAGCCCCGGGGACGAGCAGTACTTC,CASSPGDEQYF
TRBJ2-5,TRBD2,TRBV5-6,once,TGTGCCAGCATCCTACAGGGCGGGAGGGCCTTTACAGAGACCCAGTACTTC,CASILQGGRAFTETQYF
TRBJ2-7,.,TRBV6-5,.,TGTGCCAGCAGTTACGGCCAGTCCTACGAGCAGTACTTC,CASSYGQSYEQYF
TRBJ2-3,.,TRBV6-5,few,TGTGCCAGCAGTTACAATGCAGGGGAGTTCGCAGATACGCAGTATTTT,CASSYNAGEFADTQYF
TRBJ2-1,TRBD2,TRBV28,.,TGTGCCAGCAGTGTGGATCACGAGGCTAGCGGGGCTTACAATGAGCAGTTCTTC,CASSVDHEASGAYNEQFF